Below, 27 T cell receptor beta chains from the same sample are listed, as sequenced in a study of cytomegalovirus exposure and HLA in healthy donors. A multiplex PCR was run with 60 Vbeta primers and 13 Jbeta primers. Assay: immunoSEQ multiplex PCR; the TCRdb copy retains only in-frame clones and omits some. The profile shows about 160,000 clones, approximately 80% of them singletons. Sequenced material: PBMCs. These receptors all stem from a woman aged 25 to 45 in good health and CMV-seronegative.

The gene calls are TRBV7-8 and TRBJ2-5, with 9 positions matching TRBD1. The better agreement between TRBJ2-7 and the DNA end casts doubt on the J call. CDR1 is SGHVS, CDR2 FQNEAQ, per germline. This CDR3 region has 15 residues. The CDR3 loop reads CASSLRGQGFHEQYF. The CDR3 DNA is TGTGCCAGCAGCTTAAGGGGACAGGGCTTCCACGAGCAGTACTTC.

On this clone: An end of the junction differs from the germline gene, which may be a read error. The V call is TRBV5-1, the J call TRBJ1-2; 7 bases fit TRBD1. Germline assignment: CDR1 SGHRS and CDR2 YFSETQ. The CDR3 is 14 residues long. CDR3 coding DNA: TGCGCCAGCAGCTTGGCAGGGACAGACTATGGCTACCCCTTC. This codes for CASSLAGTDYGYPF.

This rearrangement joins TRBV19 to TRBJ1-2; perhaps TRBD1 as D (5 bases). Germline V lookup: CDR1 LNHDA, CDR2 SQIVND (reference sequence). The CDR3 loop spans 14 amino acids. V was cut by 3 bases and J by 4 bases, with 12 bases left in between. The CDR3 protein is CASSIIGGVYGYTF. The CDR3 DNA sequence: TGTGCCAGTAGTATTATCGGGGGTGTCTATGGCTACACCTTC.

The rearrangement uses TRBV30 and TRBJ1-4; D gene uncertain. Per germline, CDR1 GTSNPN and CDR2 SVGIG (reference sequence). The CDR3 extends over 12 amino acids. V was pared by 2 bases and J by 15 bases, with 16 bases between. CDR3 amino acids: CAWSHPPGQLFF. The CDR3 nucleotides are TGTGCCTGGAGTCACCCCCCGGGTCAATTGTTTTTT.

In the case of this clone: One end of the junction does not line up with germline, which may come from a read error. This chain links TRBV30 with TRBJ2-7, with a tentative D call TRBD1 (6 bases). The CDR3 runs to 11 residues. Germline CDR1 GTSNPN, CDR2 SVGIG (reference sequence). CDR3 amino acids: CAWRTGSSPHF. CDR3 bases: TGTGCCTGGAGGACAGGCTCGAGTCCACACTTC.

This chain connects TRBV7-9 to TRBJ1-1; D is perhaps TRBD1 (6 bases). Germline CDR1 is SEHNR and CDR2 is FQNEAQ (reference sequence). The CDR3 contains 16 residues. Between the trimmed V and J ends, which lost 5 bases and 0 bases, there was a span of 16 bases. The chain's CDR3 is CASSQGNRQVNTEAFF. The DNA for the CDR3 is TGTGCCAGCAGCCAGGGGAATCGACAGGTGAACACTGAAGCTTTCTTT.

V usage is TRBV7-2 and J usage is TRBJ2-7, with 9 nucleotides matching TRBD2. CDR1 is SGHTA and CDR2 is FQGNSA in the germline V gene. The CDR3 covers 14 residues. V gave up 7 bases and J gave up 4 bases; unmatched junction bases: 8. CDR3 sequence (DNA): TGTGCCAGCACTCAAGCGGGAGGAGGGTACGAGCAGTACTTC. This translates into CASTQAGGGYEQYF.

The chain has TRBV7-9 and TRBJ1-1; no firm D call. This CDR3 comprises 13 residues. V was shortened by 2 bases and J by 4 bases, with 8 bases between the two germline ends. The germline V gene has CDR1 SEHNR and CDR2 FQNEAQ (reference sequence). This CDR3 reads CASSLRLTTEAFF. CDR3 bases: TGTGCCAGCAGCTTAAGACTTACCACTGAAGCTTTCTTT.

This clone was counted once. The J gene is TRBJ2-1, the V gene TRBV9, with a possible D match to TRBD1 (5 bases). Germline lookup yields CDR1 SGDLS and CDR2 YYNGEE. This CDR3 has 17 residues. Trimming pared 3 bases from V and 0 bases from J, leaving 16 bases between. In nucleotides, the CDR3 is TGTGCCAGCAGCGCCAGGGATCTTCTTAGCTCCTACAATGAGCAGTTCTTC. Translation gives CASSARDLLSSYNEQFF.

The DNA for the CDR3 is TGTGCCAGCAGCTTGGTAGGAGGAGTTACCGGGGAGCTGTTTTTT. Translated: CASSLVGGVTGELFF. This chain uses TRBV5-4 with TRBJ2-2, with D possibly being TRBD2 (5 bases). Between the trimmed V and J ends, which lost 0 bases and 5 bases, there was a span of 11 bases. Germline V gene sequence: CDR1 SGHNT, CDR2 YYREEE (reference sequence). The CDR3 consists of 15 residues.

This clone has a single count. The chain couples TRBV7-2 to TRBJ2-3; perhaps TRBD1 as D (5 bases). V lost 11 bases and J 2 bases, leaving 11 bases between the germline ends. Germline CDR1 reads SGHTA; CDR2 reads FQGNSA. CDR3 size: 12 residues. For the CDR3, the DNA is TGTGCCTGGGCAGGGTCCACAGATACGCAGTATTTT. As protein: CAWAGSTDTQYF.

A remark on this clone: The junction departs from germline at one end; a sequencing error may be responsible. The CDR3 DNA reads as TGTTCCAGCAGCTTAGGGCAGGGTTATGGCTACACCTTC. Amino acids: CSSSLGQGYGYTF. The chain has TRBV7-9 and TRBJ1-2; D might be TRBD1 (5 bases). The CDR3 spans 13 residues. Germline assignment: CDR1 SEHNR and CDR2 FQNEAQ (reference sequence).

The chain links TRBV28 to TRBJ1-3; no definite D call. The germline gives CDR1 MDHEN, CDR2 SYDVKM. The V and J ends lost 2 bases and 1 base respectively, with 12 bases between them. This CDR3 region has 16 residues. The CDR3 coding sequence is TGTGCCAGCAGTTTAGTGCAGGTTCGATCTGGAAACACCATATATTTT. Its translation is CASSLVQVRSGNTIYF.

The gene calls are TRBV18 and TRBJ2-1, with D perhaps matching TRBD2 (5 bases). CDR3 length equals 13 residues. V was cut by 2 bases and J by 8 bases, with 10 bases left in between. Germline V lookup: CDR1 KGHSH, CDR2 LQKENI. The CDR3 spells CASSPRMEDEQFF. The CDR3 DNA reads as TGTGCCAGCTCACCAAGGATGGAGGATGAGCAGTTCTTC.

V usage is TRBV7-3 and J usage is TRBJ1-1; D might be TRBD1 (6 bases). The V end lost 8 bases, the J end lost 1 base, and 20 bases lay between the germline ends. This CDR3 has 16 residues. CDR1 is SGHTA, CDR2 FQGTGA, per germline. CDR3 nucleotide sequence: TGTGCCAGCGGCGTCTTTAGTAGGGGGTGGAACACTGAAGCTTTCTTT. Its translation is CASGVFSRGWNTEAFF.

This clone appeared once. The genes are TRBV4-1 and TRBJ2-3; 7 bases align to TRBD2. In germline, CDR1 is MGHRA, CDR2 YSYEKL. V dropped 0 bases and J dropped 2; count of bases not matched to a gene: 8. The CDR3 extends over 17 amino acids. CDR3 coding DNA: TGCGCCAGCAGCCAAGAGAATCTAGCGGCAAACACAGATACGCAGTATTTT. This codes for CASSQENLAANTDTQYF.

V is TRBV5-1 and J is TRBJ1-1; 9 bases line up with TRBD1. V lost 0 bases to trimming and J lost 5 bases; unmatched junction nucleotides: 11. The germline V gene encodes CDR1 SGHRS and CDR2 YFSETQ. The CDR3 loop spans 17 amino acids. In DNA, the CDR3 is TGCGCCAGCAGCTTGGGACTCTGGACAGGGGAGGGAACTGAAGCTTTCTTT. This gives the protein CASSLGLWTGEGTEAFF.

V usage is TRBV4-1 and J usage is TRBJ2-1, with 11 bases lining up with TRBD2. Germline V gene sequence: CDR1 MGHRA, CDR2 YSYEKL. J lost 0 bases, V lost 4 bases, and 8 bases had no gene match. This CDR3 is 18 amino acids long. Written as DNA, the CDR3 is TGCGCCAGCAGCCCCGGGACTAGCGGCGCCAGCTCCTACAATGAGCAGTTCTTC. It is translated as CASSPGTSGASSYNEQFF.

The rearrangement joins TRBV18 to TRBJ2-2; no reliable D call. The V end lost 1 base, the J end lost 0 bases, and 12 bases lay between the germline ends. The CDR3 is made up of 17 amino acids. The germline gives CDR1 KGHSH, CDR2 LQKENI. The CDR3 protein is CASSPQWRIANTGELFF. The CDR3 DNA reads TGTGCCAGCTCACCACAGTGGCGGATAGCGAACACCGGGGAGCTGTTTTTT.

This chain's CDR3 is CASSQGLKTQYF. DNA of the CDR3: TGCGCCAGCAGCCAAGGACTGAAGACCCAGTACTTC. The chain uses TRBV4-1 and TRBJ2-5; D not certain. Trimming stripped 1 base from V and 6 bases from J, with 6 bases between. Germline V gene data show CDR1 as MGHRA and CDR2 as YSYEKL. The CDR3 consists of 12 residues.

This chain joins TRBV7-9 and TRBJ2-1; 7 nucleotides line up with TRBD2. Germline CDR1 is SEHNR and CDR2 is FQNEAQ (reference sequence). V gave up 3 bases and J gave up 8 bases; unmatched junction bases: 7. CDR3 length: 14 residues. This chain's CDR3 is CASSFGLVGDEQFF. CDR3 nucleotide sequence: TGTGCCAGCAGCTTCGGACTAGTAGGGGATGAGCAGTTCTTC.

The genes are TRBV28 and TRBJ2-7, with D possibly TRBD1 on 6 matching bases. The V end was cut by 10 bases, the J end by 2 bases, with 12 bases between. CDR1 is MDHEN and CDR2 is SYDVKM in the germline V gene. The CDR3 is 12 residues long. CDR3 sequence (DNA): TGTGCCACCAGGGACATCCCCTACGAGCAGTACTTC. Its translation: CATRDIPYEQYF.

The chain carries TRBV29-1 and TRBJ1-1; TRBD1 aligns across 7 bases. Unmatched junction bases numbered 8, after V lost 4 bases and J lost 3 bases. CDR1 is SQVTM and CDR2 is ANQGSEA in the germline V gene. The CDR3 contains 14 residues. Written as DNA, the CDR3 is TGCAGCGTTGGGGGGGACAGTACTTACACTGAAGCTTTCTTT. Translation gives CSVGGDSTYTEAFF.

This clone was seen a few times. The rearrangement uses TRBV30 and TRBJ1-6; 10 bases fit TRBD1. The V and J ends lost 4 bases and 10 bases, in that order; junction bases with no gene match: 4. This CDR3 comprises 13 residues. Germline CDR1 is GTSNPN and CDR2 is SVGIG (reference sequence). For the CDR3, the DNA is TGTGCCTGGAACCGGGACAGGGGATCACCCCTCCACTTT. This sequence encodes CAWNRDRGSPLHF. Based on the CDR3 plus reference TRBV30 and TRBJ1-6, the full variable domain is SQTIHQWPATLVQPVGSPLSLECTVEGTSNPNLYWYRQAAGRGLQLLFYSVGIGQISSEVPQNLSASRPQDRQFILSSKKLLLSDSGFYLCAWNRDRGSPLHFGNGTRLTVT.

The chain recombines TRBV5-1 with TRBJ2-7; 7 bases align to TRBD1. Germline lookup yields CDR1 SGHRS and CDR2 YFSETQ. The CDR3 has 14 residues. V shed 4 bases and J 1 base; nucleotides not matched to a gene: 5. The CDR3 spells CASSRVGQSYEQYF. The CDR3 nucleotides read TGCGCCAGCAGCCGAGTGGGACAGTCCTACGAGCAGTACTTC.

The chain has TRBV14 and TRBJ1-2, with 9 bases aligning to TRBD1. With V trimmed by 2 bases and J by 1 base, 8 bases remained unmatched. Germline-derived CDR1 and CDR2 are SGHDN and FVKESK. There are 17 residues in the CDR3. Here the CDR3 DNA reads TGTGCCAGCAGCCAATACAGGGGGCAAAGACTTAACTATGGCTACACCTTC. The encoded protein is CASSQYRGQRLNYGYTF.

The chain carries TRBV9 and TRBJ2-7; perhaps TRBD2 as D (6 bases). Germline CDR1 is SGDLS and CDR2 is YYNGEE. Trimming shortened V by 3 bases and J by 0 bases, and 16 bases separated the two germline ends. The CDR3 is 16 residues long. CDR3 nucleotides: TGTGCCAGCAGCGCTTCCGACGGGGGTAGCTCCTACGAGCAGTACTTC. Its translation: CASSASDGGSSYEQYF.